In this sample, the clone carrying this T cell receptor beta chain turned up many times. Its antigen is unidentified. This record belongs to a study of post-analysis software for immune sequencing data. Study information: Progressive-relapsing, secondary progressive and relapsing-remitting multiple sclerosis were among the disease courses included.

Libraries were made from TCR beta cDNA, and they carried unique molecular identifiers. From around 0.96 to 9.9 million T cells, 400,000 to 650,000 cDNA molecules were obtained. Each CDR3 protein is one row after TCRdb ran MiXCR on the PCR reads. The sample contains around 190,000 distinct CDR3 sequences, about 30% of which appear only once. Overall study results and limits: Those with multiple sclerosis, the patient group, showed significantly lower normalized Chao1 diversity than controls. Elevated frequency relative to controls characterized a handful of TRBV segments in patients, TRBV5-6, TRBV5-1 and TRBV20-1 among them.

Per germline, CDR1 DFQATT and CDR2 SNEGSKA (reference sequence). The CDR3 length is 16 residues. Trimming removed 6 bases from V and 0 bases from J, with 21 bases in between. The TCR comes from a girl under 18 with multiple sclerosis. The sequenced material came from blood. The J gene is TRBJ2-7, the V gene TRBV20-1, with a tentative D call TRBD2 (6 bases). The CDR3 spells CSAEGSAGKSSYEQYF. The CDR3 DNA sequence: TGCAGTGCGGAGGGGTCAGCCGGGAAGAGCTCCTACGAGCAGTACTTC.